This T cell receptor beta chain was identified in a study of T cell responses to AZD1222 COVID-19 vaccine (dated by TCRdb to the early 2020s). About the investigation overall: AZD1222 recipients with second doses at about 4 weeks or about 12 weeks were pooled, because spike-specific TCR depth and breadth did not differ between schedules. A total of approximately 240 trial participants underwent TCR sequencing, of whom some 210 received two doses of AZD1222 and 26 received two doses of the MenACWY control vaccine. Enrollment into the trials was organized by age into subgroups of 18-55, 56-69 and 70-plus years, and those subgroups contained approximately 160, 26 and 62 TCR-sequenced participants, respectively. The investigation overall reported the following: CD4 TCRs associated with the vaccine covered the entire spike protein, and the dominant responses were in regions 160-218 and 743-854. A significant rise in spike-specific TCR breadth and depth was observed after two AZD1222 doses relative to day 0 and relative to MenACWY recipients. In the small 56-69-year group, the increase in depth fell short of significance, most likely because of low power. Epitopes outside the regions mutated in the B.1.351 and B.1.1.7 variants were reportedly recognized by nearly half of the unique spike-specific TCRs. Most participants were white British and females outnumbered males, and the authors suggested that clonal diversity may have been underestimated. Conclusions about previously exposed vaccinees are limited, since just 5 or 6 AZD1222 recipients were seropositive for SARS-CoV-2 at baseline. Because no day 14 peak-response samples were available, the repertoires could be characterized only after the peak T cell response.

The time point label, as the study defines it: baseline before first vaccination. Samples from vaccinated people were obtained from the UK trials COV001 and COV002, which included a single-blind randomized controlled phase 2/3 trial of AZD1222 (ChAdOx1 nCoV-19) in healthy adults. For TCRbeta chain sequencing, PBMC samples from trial participants were taken at day 0 and at day 28 after the second dose. A remark on this clone: Its antigen remains unidentified. Base qualities are not provided; no much larger clone lies one nucleotide away.

The CDR3 regions of human TCRbeta chains were analyzed by immunosequencing. The published analysis was carried out like this. Repertoire TCRs were checked for matches against a reference library of SARS-CoV-2-specific TCRs that had been generated using the MIRA antigen-specificity platform. Breadth was defined as the fraction of unique TCRs that were SARS-CoV-2-associated, and depth was defined as the fraction of total T cells that were SARS-CoV-2-associated. Each spike-specific TCR was assigned to its reactive spike region and to a CD4 or CD8 class using the MIRA data. Log10-transformed breadth and depth values were compared by one-way ANOVA with Sidak's multiple comparisons tests. TCRdb mirrors the immuneACCESS table, restricted to in-frame sequences. Some clones are absent from its copies; in checked studies, under half trace to an unresolved V gene, and the reason for the others is unknown. V and J calls and clone size come straight from that table; D and trimming were deduced from the DNA. For this sample the table gives 150,000 to 200,000 clones, of which around nine tenths were detected only once. About 2.6% of the sample is in the top ten clones.

CDR1 and CDR2, looked up from the germline V gene (reference sequence), are SGHNT and YYREEE. Trimming at the junction amounts to 5 bases on V and 0 bases on J, and the germline ends lie 11 bases apart. Counted from cysteine to phenylalanine, this CDR3 has 14 amino acids. Just CDR3 DNA is preserved here, 42 bases in frame from base 1. The receptor chain draws on TRBV5-4 and TRBJ1-2; TRBD1 is possibly the D segment (6 matching bases). The sample in question was peripheral blood, obtained on day 0 of AZD1222 vaccination. The receptor was derived from an adult in good health. The CDR3 reads CASSTGTPNYGYTF. The nucleotides read TGTGCCAGCAGTACCGGGACACCTAACTATGGCTACACCTTC.